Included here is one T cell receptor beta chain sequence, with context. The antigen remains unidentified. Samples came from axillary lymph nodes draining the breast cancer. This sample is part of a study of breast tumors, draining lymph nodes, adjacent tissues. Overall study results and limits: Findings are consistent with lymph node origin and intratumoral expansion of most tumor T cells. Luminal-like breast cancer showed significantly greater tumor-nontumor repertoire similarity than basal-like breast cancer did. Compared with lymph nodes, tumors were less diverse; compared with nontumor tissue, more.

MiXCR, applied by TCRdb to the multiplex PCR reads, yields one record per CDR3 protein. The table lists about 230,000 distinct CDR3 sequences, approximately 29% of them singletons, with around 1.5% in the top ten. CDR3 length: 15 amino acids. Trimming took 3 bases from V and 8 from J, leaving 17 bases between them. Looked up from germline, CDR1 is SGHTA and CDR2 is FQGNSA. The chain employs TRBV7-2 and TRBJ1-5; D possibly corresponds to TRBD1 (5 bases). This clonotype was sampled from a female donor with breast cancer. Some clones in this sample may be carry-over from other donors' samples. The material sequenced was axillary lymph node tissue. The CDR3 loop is CASSFGGARNEPQHF. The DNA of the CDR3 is TGTGCCAGCAGCTTTGGCGGGGCAAGGAATGAGCCCCAGCATTTT.